These T cell receptor beta chains were read from a single sample in a study of cytomegalovirus exposure and HLA in healthy donors. Assay: immunoSEQ multiplex PCR; the TCRdb copy retains only in-frame clones and omits some. The sample contains roughly 130,000 clones, 80% to 85% of which appear only once. Material for sequencing was PBMCs. These receptor sequences come from a boy younger than 18 in good health and CMV-seronegative. The CDR3 runs from the conserved cysteine through the conserved F or W. The D gene is left open where the match is weak. Only part of the rows carry a size: once, few, many, or a class if the clone is expanded.

J gene | D gene | clone size | V gene | CDR3 DNA | CDR3 protein
TRBJ2-6 | - | - | TRBV6-5 | TGTGCCAGCCAGGGCTGGGGGGCCAACGTCCTGACTTTC | CASQGWGANVLTF
TRBJ2-7 | TRBD2 | once | TRBV5-1 | TGCGCCAGCAGCTTGGAGCTAGCGGGAATATACGAGCAGTACTTC | CASSLELAGIYEQYF
TRBJ1-2 | - | - | TRBV15 | TGTGCCACCAGCTCTAACGGGAAGTTTGGCTACACCTTC | CATSSNGKFGYTF
TRBJ2-1 | - | - | TRBV29-1 | TGCAGCTCATCTGGAGGGGACAATGAGCAGTTCTTC | CSSSGGDNEQFF
TRBJ1-1 | - | - | TRBV29-1 | TGCAGCTCGCAGGGAAGAGTGAACACTGAAGCTTTCTTT | CSSQGRVNTEAFF
TRBJ1-4 | - | - | TRBV30 | TGTGCCTGGAGTGGCGCATCAACTAATGAAAAACTGTTTTTT | CAWSGASTNEKLFF
TRBJ1-1 | TRBD1 | - | TRBV27 | TGTGCCAGCAGTTTAGCCGGGACAGGGTCCATGAACACTGAAGCTTTCTTT | CASSLAGTGSMNTEAFF
TRBJ1-5 | - | - | TRBV7-9 | TGTGCCAGCAGCTTAGGAGGGCAGCCCCAGCATTTT | CASSLGGQPQHF
TRBJ1-1 | TRBD1 | - | TRBV5-1 | TGCGCCAGCAGCTCCGGGACAGGTGTTAAACTCACTGAAGCTTTCTTT | CASSSGTGVKLTEAFF
TRBJ2-5 | TRBD2 | - | TRBV5-6 | TGTGCCAGCACCCCGTGGGGGGGACGCCAAGAGACCCAGTACTTC | CASTPWGGRQETQYF
TRBJ2-7 | TRBD2 | - | TRBV10-3 | TGTGCCATCAGTGGGCGGACTAGCGAGACCTACGAGCAGTACTTC | CAISGRTSETYEQYF
TRBJ2-1 | - | few | TRBV2 | TGTGCCAGCATTGAGCGAAATGAGCAGTTCTTC | CASIERNEQFF
TRBJ1-1 | - | - | TRBV2 | TGTGCCAGCAGTGGGCTGACTTCGAGTGAAGCTTTCTTT | CASSGLTSSEAFF
TRBJ2-7 | - | - | TRBV7-9 | TGTGCCAGCAGCTTAGCCGACTTGGCCGAGCAGTACTTC | CASSLADLAEQYF
TRBJ1-2 | - | - | TRBV29-1 | TGCAGCGTTGAAGGCGGGGGAAGCGACTATGGCTACACCTTC | CSVEGGGSDYGYTF
TRBJ2-3 | TRBD2 | - | TRBV30 | TGTGCCTGGAGTGCCCGGACTAGCGGGAGGCGATCAGATACGCAGTATTTT | CAWSARTSGRRSDTQYF
TRBJ2-3 | - | - | TRBV21-1 | TGTGCCAGCAGCAAACGCGACAGGGAAACGCAGTATTTT | CASSKRDRETQYF
TRBJ1-2 | - | few | TRBV4-1 | TGCGCCAGCAGCCAAGTAGGGGGTGGCGGCTACACCTTC | CASSQVGGGGYTF
TRBJ1-1 | - | - | TRBV6-5 | TGTGCCAGCAGTTACTATTTGGGGCCGAGGAACACTGAAGCTTTCTTT | CASSYYLGPRNTEAFF
TRBJ1-1 | TRBD1 | - | TRBV19 | TGTGCCAGCAACCGACAGGGCCGCACTGAAGCTTTCTTT | CASNRQGRTEAFF
TRBJ2-3 | TRBD2 | - | TRBV10-3 | TGTGCCATCAGTGAGTCGCAGCGGGAGGTAGATACGCAGTATTTT | CAISESQREVDTQYF
TRBJ2-7 | TRBD1 | - | TRBV7-9 | TGTGCCAGCAGCAGTGTAGAGGGGGCCTCCTACGAGCAGTACTTC | CASSSVEGASYEQYF
TRBJ2-1 | - | - | TRBV25-1 | TGTGCCAGCAGTGAGAAGCTGATTTGGTTCTTC | CASSEKLIWFF
TRBJ1-1 | - | - | TRBV19 | TGTGCCAGTAGTATAGATGAAGAGGGAAACACTGAAGCTTTCTTT | CASSIDEEGNTEAFF
TRBJ2-7 | TRBD1 | few | TRBV5-1 | TGCGCCAGCAGCCCCCGGACAGGCTACGAGCAGTACTTC | CASSPRTGYEQYF
TRBJ2-5 | - | - | TRBV6-5 | TGTGCCAGCAGTTACTATGGGCGGGAAGAGACCCAGTACTTC | CASSYYGREETQYF
TRBJ2-3 | TRBD2 | - | TRBV11-3 | TGTGCCAGCAGTTCCATAGCGGGAGTGGGTGATACGCAGTATTTT | CASSSIAGVGDTQYF
TRBJ1-3 | TRBD1 | - | TRBV9 | TGTGCCAGCAGCATACAGGGGGCGGTCGGAAACACCATATATTTT | CASSIQGAVGNTIYF
TRBJ2-7 | - | - | TRBV23-1 | TGCGCCAGCAGTCAATCCAACAGCTACGAGCAGTACTTC | CASSQSNSYEQYF